The TCR beta chain described here comes from a study of T cells in Graves' hyperthyroidism and ophthalmopathy. The germline gives CDR1 MNHEY, CDR2 SMNVEV (reference sequence). This CDR3 region has 11 residues. The V end was cut by 3 bases, the J end by 6 bases, with 5 bases between. TCR beta CDR3 regions were amplified from RNA. In the first-round RT-PCR of the TCR CDR3, the HTBI primer set was used. In TCRdb, the multiplex PCR reads were re-called with MiXCR into one record per CDR3 protein. The sample holds approximately 530,000 distinct CDR3 sequences; approximately 15% are singletons and the top ten take 15% to 20%.

What was sequenced was blood. The V and J genes are TRBV27 and TRBJ2-5, with D hard to call. The TCR sequence derives from a woman aged 18-35 years with Graves' hyperthyroidism. The CDR3 here is CASSFPKTQYF. The CDR3 nucleotides are TGTGCCAGCAGTTTCCCAAAGACCCAGTACTTC.